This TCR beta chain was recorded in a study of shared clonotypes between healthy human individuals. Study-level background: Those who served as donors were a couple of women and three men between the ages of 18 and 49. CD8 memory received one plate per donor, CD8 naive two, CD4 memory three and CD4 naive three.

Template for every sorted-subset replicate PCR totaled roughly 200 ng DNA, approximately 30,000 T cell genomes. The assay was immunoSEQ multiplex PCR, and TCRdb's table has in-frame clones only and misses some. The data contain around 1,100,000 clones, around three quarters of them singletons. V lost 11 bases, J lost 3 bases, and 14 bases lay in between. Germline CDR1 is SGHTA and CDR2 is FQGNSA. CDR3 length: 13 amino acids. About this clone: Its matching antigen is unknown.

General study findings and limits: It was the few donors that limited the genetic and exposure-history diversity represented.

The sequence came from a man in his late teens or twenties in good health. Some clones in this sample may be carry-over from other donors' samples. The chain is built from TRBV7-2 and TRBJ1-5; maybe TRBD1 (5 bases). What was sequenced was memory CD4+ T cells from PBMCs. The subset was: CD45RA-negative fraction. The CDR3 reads CAAAQGNNQPQHF. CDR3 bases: TGTGCCGCCGCCCAGGGCAACAATCAGCCCCAGCATTTT.